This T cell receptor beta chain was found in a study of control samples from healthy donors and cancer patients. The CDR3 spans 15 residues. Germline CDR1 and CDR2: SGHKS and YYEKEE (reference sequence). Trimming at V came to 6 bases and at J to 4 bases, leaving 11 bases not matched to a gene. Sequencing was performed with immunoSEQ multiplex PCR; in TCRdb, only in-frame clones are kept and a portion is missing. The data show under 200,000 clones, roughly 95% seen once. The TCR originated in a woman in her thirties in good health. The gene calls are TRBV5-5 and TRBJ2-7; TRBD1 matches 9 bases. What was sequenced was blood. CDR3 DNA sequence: TGTGCCAGCACCCGGATTGGACAGGGGCGATACGAGCAGTACTTC. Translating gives CASTRIGQGRYEQYF.